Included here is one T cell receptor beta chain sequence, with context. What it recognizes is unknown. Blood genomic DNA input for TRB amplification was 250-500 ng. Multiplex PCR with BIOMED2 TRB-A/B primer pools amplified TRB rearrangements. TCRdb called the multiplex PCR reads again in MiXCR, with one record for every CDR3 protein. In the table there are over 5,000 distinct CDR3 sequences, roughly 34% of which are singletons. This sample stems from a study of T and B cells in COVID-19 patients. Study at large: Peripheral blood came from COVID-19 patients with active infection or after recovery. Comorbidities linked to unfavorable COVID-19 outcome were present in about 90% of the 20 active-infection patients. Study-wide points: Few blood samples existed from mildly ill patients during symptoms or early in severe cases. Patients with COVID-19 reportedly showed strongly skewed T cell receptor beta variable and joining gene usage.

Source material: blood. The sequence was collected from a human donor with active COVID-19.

The CDR3: CASSPTGDTEAFF. CDR3 coding DNA: TGTGCCAGCAGTCCGACAGGGGACACTGAAGCTTTCTTT. V gene TRBV12-3 or TRBV12-4 combines with J gene TRBJ1-1; TRBD1 aligns across 8 bases. The V gene end was trimmed by 5 bases and the J gene end by 3 bases; junction bases not matched to a gene: 2. CDR3 size: 13 residues.